This T cell receptor (beta chain) emerged from a study of blood T cell repertoires in COVID-19. Overall study context: The United States, Italy and Spain provided the acute and convalescent COVID-19 samples. PBMCs, B-cell-depleted T cells, or T cells were the source of the cDNA or gDNA that made up the material.

In the original analysis: Amplifying reference gene primers gave estimates of nucleated cell counts. Profiling relied on immunoSEQ multiplex PCR, and the TCRdb table lists in-frame clones only, not all of them. The V and J calls and the clone size are those of that table, but D and trimming were determined from the DNA. The table includes about 150,000 clones, under 95% detected once. This CDR3 spans 15 amino acids. V was clipped by 5 bases and J by 9 bases; unmatched bases: 7. Germline CDR1 reads SGHVS; CDR2 reads FNYEAQ. This clonotype was obtained from a man between 50 and 59 years old with acute or convalescent COVID-19. This sequence joins TRBV7-6 and TRBJ2-1; 13 positions agree with TRBD2. Sequencing was performed on peripheral blood. CDR3 sequence (DNA): TGTGCCAGCAGCGGCGGGACTAGCGGGATACTTGAGCAGTTCTTC. Translated, it gives CASSGGTSGILEQFF.